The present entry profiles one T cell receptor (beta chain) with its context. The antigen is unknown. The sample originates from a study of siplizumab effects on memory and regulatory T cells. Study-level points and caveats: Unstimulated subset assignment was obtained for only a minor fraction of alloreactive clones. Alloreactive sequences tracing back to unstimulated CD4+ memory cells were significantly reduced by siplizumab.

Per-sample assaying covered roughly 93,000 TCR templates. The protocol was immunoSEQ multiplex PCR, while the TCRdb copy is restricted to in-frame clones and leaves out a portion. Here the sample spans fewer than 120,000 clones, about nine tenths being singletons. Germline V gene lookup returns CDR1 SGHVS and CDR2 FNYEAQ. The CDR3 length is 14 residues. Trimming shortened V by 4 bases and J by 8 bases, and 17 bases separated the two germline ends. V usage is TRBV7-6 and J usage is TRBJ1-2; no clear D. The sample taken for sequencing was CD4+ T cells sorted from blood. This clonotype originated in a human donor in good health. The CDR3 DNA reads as TGTGCCAGCAGCTCCGACGGCGATTTTGGGGGCTACACCTTC. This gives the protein CASSSDGDFGGYTF.